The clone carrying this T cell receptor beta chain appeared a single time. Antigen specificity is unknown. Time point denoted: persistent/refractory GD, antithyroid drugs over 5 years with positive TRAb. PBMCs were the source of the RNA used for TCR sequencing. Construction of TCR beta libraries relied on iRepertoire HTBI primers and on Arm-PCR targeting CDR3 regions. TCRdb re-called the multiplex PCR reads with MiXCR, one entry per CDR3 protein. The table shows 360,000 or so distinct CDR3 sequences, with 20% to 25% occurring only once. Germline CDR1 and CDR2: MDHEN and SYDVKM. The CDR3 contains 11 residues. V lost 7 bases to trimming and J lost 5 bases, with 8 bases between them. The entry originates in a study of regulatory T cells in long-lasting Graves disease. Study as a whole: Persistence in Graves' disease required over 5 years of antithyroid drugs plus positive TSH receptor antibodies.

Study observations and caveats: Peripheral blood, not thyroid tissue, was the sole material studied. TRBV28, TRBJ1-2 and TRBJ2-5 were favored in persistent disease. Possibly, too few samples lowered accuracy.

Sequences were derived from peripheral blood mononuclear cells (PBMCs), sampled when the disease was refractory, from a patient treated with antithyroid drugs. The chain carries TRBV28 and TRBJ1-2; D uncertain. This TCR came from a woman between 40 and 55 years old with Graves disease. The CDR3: CASTSAYGYTF. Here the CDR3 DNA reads TGTGCCAGCACCTCCGCTTATGGCTACACCTTC.